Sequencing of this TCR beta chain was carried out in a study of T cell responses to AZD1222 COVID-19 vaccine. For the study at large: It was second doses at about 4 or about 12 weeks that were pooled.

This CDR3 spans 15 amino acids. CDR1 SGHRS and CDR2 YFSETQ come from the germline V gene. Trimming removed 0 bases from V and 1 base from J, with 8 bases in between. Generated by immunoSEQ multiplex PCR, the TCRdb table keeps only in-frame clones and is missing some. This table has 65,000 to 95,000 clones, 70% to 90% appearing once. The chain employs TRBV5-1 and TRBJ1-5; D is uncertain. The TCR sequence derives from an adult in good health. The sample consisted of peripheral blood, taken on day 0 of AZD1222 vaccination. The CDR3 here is CASSLGTGSNQPQHF. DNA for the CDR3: TGCGCCAGCAGCTTGGGTACCGGAAGCAATCAGCCCCAGCATTTT. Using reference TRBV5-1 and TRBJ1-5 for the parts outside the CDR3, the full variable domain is KAGVTQTPRYLIKTRGQQVTLSCSPISGHRSVSWYQQTPGQGLQFLFEYFSETQRNKGNFPGRFSGRQFSNSRSEMNVSTLELGDSALYLCASSLGTGSNQPQHFGDGTRLSIL.